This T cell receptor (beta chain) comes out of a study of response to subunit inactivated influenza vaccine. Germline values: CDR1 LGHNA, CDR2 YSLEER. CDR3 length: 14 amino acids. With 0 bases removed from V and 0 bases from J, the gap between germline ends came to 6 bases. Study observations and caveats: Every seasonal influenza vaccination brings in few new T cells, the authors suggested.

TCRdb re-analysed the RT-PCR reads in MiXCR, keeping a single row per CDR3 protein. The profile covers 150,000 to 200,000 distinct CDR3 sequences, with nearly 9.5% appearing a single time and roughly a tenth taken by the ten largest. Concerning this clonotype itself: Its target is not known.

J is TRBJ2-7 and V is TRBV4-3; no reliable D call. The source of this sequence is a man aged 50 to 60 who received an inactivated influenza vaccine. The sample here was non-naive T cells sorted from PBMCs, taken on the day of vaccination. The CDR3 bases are TGCGCCAGCAGCCAAGAGGGGAACTCCTACGAGCAGTACTTC. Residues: CASSQEGNSYEQYF.